The rows below give T cell receptor beta chains drawn from one sample of a study of regulatory T cells in long-lasting Graves disease. MiXCR was run by TCRdb on the multiplex PCR reads, yielding one entry per CDR3 protein. The repertoire holds roughly 420,000 distinct CDR3 sequences, with about 16% as singletons. The same data also contributed to another study, on T cells in Graves' hyperthyroidism and ophthalmopathy.

The specimen comprised peripheral blood mononuclear cells (PBMCs), sampled at new diagnosis, from a patient treated with antithyroid drugs. These TCRs come from a woman younger than 45 with Graves disease. Both conserved end residues are part of each CDR3. A D gene is named only where the DNA matches it firmly. Clone size, where shown, is once, few, many, or a class for clones that have expanded.

d_call j_call v_call clone_size cdr3_nt cdr3_aa
. TRBJ2-1 TRBV12-5 few TGTGCTAGTGGACAGGGACGGAGCTCCTACAATGAGCAGTTCTTC CASGQGRSSYNEQFF
. TRBJ2-7 TRBV20-1 many TGCAGTGCCCCGGGGGTGCTTGGGTCCTACGAGCAGTACTTC CSAPGVLGSYEQYF
. TRBJ2-2 TRBV6-1 many TGTGCCAGCAGCCCCCTAGCAACCGGGGAGCTGTTTTTT CASSPLATGELFF
. TRBJ1-1 TRBV6-5 many TGTGCCAGCAGTTACTCGAAACGAGTGGGCACTGAAGCTTTCTTT CASSYSKRVGTEAFF
. TRBJ2-3 TRBV19 . TGTGCCAGTAGTATAACAGGACGGGAAGATACGCAGTATTTT CASSITGREDTQYF
. TRBJ1-5 TRBV4-2 many TGTGCCTCTGGGGGGGGGTCAGAGAATCAGCCCCAGCATTTT CASGGGSENQPQHF
TRBD2 TRBJ2-7 TRBV18 many TGTGCCAGCTCACCACAAGCGGGAGTAAACGAGCAGTACTTC CASSPQAGVNEQYF
. TRBJ2-5 TRBV15 many TGTGCCACCAGCAGAGATCTTAGCCTAGGAGAGACCCAGTACTTC CATSRDLSLGETQYF
. TRBJ1-5 TRBV20-1 many TGCAGTGCTAGGGGTGTGAGCAATCAGCCCCAGCATTTT CSARGVSNQPQHF
TRBD1 TRBJ1-4 TRBV27 few TGTGCCAGCAGTCTCCAGACAGGGAGGAATGAAAAACTGTTTTTT CASSLQTGRNEKLFF
. TRBJ2-3 TRBV28 few TGTGCCAGCAGGGGGGGCCCAGATACGCAGTATTTT CASRGGPDTQYF
TRBD2 TRBJ2-5 TRBV3-1 many TGTGCCAGCAGCCAAGAAGAGTGGGGACTAGCTTCTCAAGAGACCCAGTACTTC CASSQEEWGLASQETQYF
. TRBJ2-7 TRBV18 few TGTGCCAGCTCACCAGATGGGGGGCAAAGCTCCTACGAGCAGTACTTC CASSPDGGQSSYEQYF
. TRBJ1-4 TRBV30 many TGTGCCTGGAGTGTTGGTACAGGGACTGAAAAACTGTTTTTT CAWSVGTGTEKLFF
TRBD2 TRBJ2-7 TRBV7-9 . TGTGCCAGCAGCAGGCCGGGACTAGCGGGGGAGCAGTACTTC CASSRPGLAGEQYF
. TRBJ1-1 TRBV18 many TGTGCCAGCTCACCACTGGACGGCATGAACACTGAAGCTTTCTTT CASSPLDGMNTEAFF
. TRBJ1-3 TRBV11-2 many TGTGCCAGCAGCTTTTATGGGGACTCTGGAAACACCATATATTTT CASSFYGDSGNTIYF
TRBD1 TRBJ2-3 TRBV19 . TGTGCCAGTAGGCGGACCGGGGACAGCAGCACAGATACGCAGTATTTT CASRRTGDSSTDTQYF
. TRBJ1-2 TRBV4-1 . TGCGCCAGCAGCCAAGATCGGGGGACCGGTGGCTACACCTTC CASSQDRGTGGYTF
. TRBJ1-1 TRBV3-1 many TGTGCCAGCAGCCAAGGACAGATGAACACTGAAGCTTTCTTT CASSQGQMNTEAFF
. TRBJ2-7 TRBV20-1 many TGCAGTGCTAGGTGGGGCGGATCGAACTACGAGCAGTACTTC CSARWGGSNYEQYF
TRBD2 TRBJ2-3 TRBV27 many TGTGCCAGCAGTTTATTCCGGCCAGGAACTAGCGGCACAGATACGCAGTATTTT CASSLFRPGTSGTDTQYF
. TRBJ2-6 TRBV7-6 few TGTGCCAGCAGCTTAGCGAGGGGGGTATCAGACGGGTCTGGGGCCAACGTCCTGACTTTC CASSLARGVSDGSGANVLTF
TRBD1 TRBJ2-1 TRBV4-1 few TGCGCCAGCAGCCTGCAACGAACAGGGGCTGAGGATGAGCAGTTCTTC CASSLQRTGAEDEQFF
. TRBJ2-5 TRBV28 many TGTGCCAGCAGTTTTTCCCCCGGCACCAAAGAGACCCAGTACTTC CASSFSPGTKETQYF
. TRBJ2-7 TRBV28 many TGTGCCAGCAGACGTCGACTACAGGGAGGAGGGAACGAGCAGTACTTC CASRRRLQGGGNEQYF
TRBD2 TRBJ2-1 TRBV6-2/TRBV6-3 many TGTGCCAGCAGTGAAGCGGGGGGCTCCAATGAGCAGTTCTTC CASSEAGGSNEQFF
. TRBJ1-2 TRBV29-1 many TGCAGCGTTGTTTGGGGCCTCCAGACTAACTATGGCTACACCTTC CSVVWGLQTNYGYTF
. TRBJ1-1 TRBV28 . TGTGCCAGCAGCCCCCCCCGGGACCCGATCCCTGAAGCTTTCTTT CASSPPRDPIPEAFF
TRBD2 TRBJ2-3 TRBV7-7 many TGTGCTAGCAGCCTCGGACTAGCGCGCACAGATACGCAGTATTTT CASSLGLARTDTQYF
TRBD1 TRBJ1-3 TRBV29-1 . TGCAGCGTTGAAGGAGGGGAGACAGGGGCCATATATTTT CSVEGGETGAIYF
. TRBJ1-4 TRBV9 . TGTGCCAGCAACCGCCCTGGTAGGGATGAAAAACTGTTTTTT CASNRPGRDEKLFF
. TRBJ1-1 TRBV6-1 many TGTGCCAGCAGTGTCCAAGGGGGGAACACTGAAGCTTTCTTT CASSVQGGNTEAFF
TRBD1 TRBJ1-1 TRBV27 many TGTGCCAGCAGTCCCGGACAGGGGACGGCTGAAGCTTTCTTT CASSPGQGTAEAFF
. TRBJ1-4 TRBV15 . TGTGCCACCAGACCCGGACCCACGTCAAACCAACTGTTTTTT CATRPGPTSNQLFF
TRBD2 TRBJ2-1 TRBV19 few TGTGCCAGTAGTTTGCCTGGACTAGGCTCCTACAATGAGCAGTTCTTC CASSLPGLGSYNEQFF
. TRBJ2-3 TRBV7-2 many TGTGCCAGCAGCCCAGATTACTCTAGCACAGATACGCAGTATTTT CASSPDYSSTDTQYF
. TRBJ2-1 TRBV24-1 few TGTGCCACCAGTGATTTAGGCAGGAACTACAATGAGCAGTTCTTC CATSDLGRNYNEQFF
. TRBJ2-7 TRBV18 many TGTGCCAGCTCAGTCGCTCGTCAGGACTACGAGCAGTACTTC CASSVARQDYEQYF
TRBD1 TRBJ2-7 TRBV28 many TGTGCCAGCAGTGGGACAGGGGGCTCTAGCTCCTACGAGCAGTACTTC CASSGTGGSSSYEQYF
. TRBJ2-2 TRBV12-3/TRBV12-4 . TGTGCCAGCGTTGGCCACGGGGAGCTGTTTTTT CASVGHGELFF
. TRBJ1-1 TRBV6-1 many TGTGCCACATACAAGACGGTGAACACTGAAGCTTTCTTT CATYKTVNTEAFF
. TRBJ2-6 TRBV7-2 . TGTGCCAGCAATCGTGCTGGGGCCAACGTCCTGACTTTC CASNRAGANVLTF
TRBD2 TRBJ2-1 TRBV9 . TGTGCCAGCGGCCGAGGGACTAGCGGAAATGAGCAGTTCTTC CASGRGTSGNEQFF
. TRBJ2-2 TRBV24-1 many TGTGCCACCAGTGAAAAACTGGCCGGGGAGCTGTTTTTT CATSEKLAGELFF
TRBD1 TRBJ1-2 TRBV12-3/TRBV12-4 many TGTGCCAGCAGTTTGGCCATGACAGGGGGGCAAGGTGGCTACACCTTC CASSLAMTGGQGGYTF
. TRBJ1-2 TRBV5-4 once TGTGCCAGCAGCTTGGCTGCCGGGCCTAACTATGGCTACACCTTC CASSLAAGPNYGYTF
. TRBJ1-2 TRBV12-3/TRBV12-4 few TGTGCCAGCAGTTTAACGGCCGGGGTTGGGAAGTTTTATGGCTACACCTTC CASSLTAGVGKFYGYTF
. TRBJ1-1 TRBV28 many TGTGCCAGCAGGTTGGGACGGACGTCGGCTGAAGCTTTCTTT CASRLGRTSAEAFF
. TRBJ2-1 TRBV15 . . CATSPNQTSLYFCASSSTSEQYF